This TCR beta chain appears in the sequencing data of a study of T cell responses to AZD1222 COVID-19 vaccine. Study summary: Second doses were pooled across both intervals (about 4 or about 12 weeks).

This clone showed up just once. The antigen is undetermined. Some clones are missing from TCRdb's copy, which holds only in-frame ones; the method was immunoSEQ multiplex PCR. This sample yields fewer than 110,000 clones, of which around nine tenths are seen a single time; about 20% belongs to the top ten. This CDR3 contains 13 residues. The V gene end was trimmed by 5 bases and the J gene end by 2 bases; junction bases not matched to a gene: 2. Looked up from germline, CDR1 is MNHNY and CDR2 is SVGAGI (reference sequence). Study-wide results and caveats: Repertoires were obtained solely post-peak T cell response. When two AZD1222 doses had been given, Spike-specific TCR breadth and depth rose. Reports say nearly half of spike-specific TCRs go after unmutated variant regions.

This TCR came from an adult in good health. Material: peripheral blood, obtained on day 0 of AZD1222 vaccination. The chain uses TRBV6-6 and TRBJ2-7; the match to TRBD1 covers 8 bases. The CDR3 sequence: CASSDRGAYEQYF. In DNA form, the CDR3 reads TGTGCCAGCAGTGACAGGGGCGCCTACGAGCAGTACTTC.